A selection of T cell receptor beta chains follows, all from one sample in a study of cytomegalovirus exposure and HLA in healthy donors. The table came from immunoSEQ multiplex PCR; TCRdb's copy has only in-frame clones and leaves some out. The sample lists around 170,000 clones, about four fifths seen once, with 2% to 3% in the top ten. Sequencing input: PBMCs. The source of these receptors is a woman in her forties or fifties in good health and CMV-seropositive. The CDR3 runs from the conserved cysteine through the conserved F or W. The D gene is left open where the match is weak.

d_call j_call v_call cdr3_aa
TRBD1 TRBJ2-1 TRBV11-2 CASSLGGQGYEQFF
NA TRBJ1-1 TRBV28 CASSILGGRTEAFF
NA TRBJ2-7 TRBV6-6 CASSYGRGYEQYF
NA TRBJ2-1 TRBV7-2 CASSFIHNEQFF
NA TRBJ2-3 TRBV5-1 CASSLRSGDTQYF
NA TRBJ2-1 TRBV6-5 CASQSDSSSYNEQFF
NA TRBJ1-1 TRBV6-5 CASGRTGTMNTEAFF
TRBD2 TRBJ2-2 TRBV6-1 CASSAGGLNTGELFF
NA TRBJ2-5 TRBV6-5 CASSYSGGIQETQYF
TRBD2 TRBJ2-3 TRBV5-6 CASSGGTSGGRADTQYF
TRBD1 TRBJ2-7 TRBV5-1 CASSPVGQGYEQYF
TRBD2 TRBJ2-7 TRBV7-2 CASSFSGGLSYEQYF